Each of the 17 T cell receptor beta chains below was sequenced from the same sample in a study of T cell repertoires in cytomegalovirus infection. The antigens for these receptors are not known. MiXCR was run by TCRdb on the reads, yielding one entry per CDR3 protein. The sample carries about 100,000 distinct CDR3 sequences, roughly 41% recorded once. Specimen: CD8+ T cells from cultured PBMCs, collected from culture after CMV antigen stimulation. All receptors derive from a human donor in good health (CMV status not recorded). Some clones in this sample may be carry-over from other donors' samples.

This clonotype was counted a few times. The V call is TRBV7-4, the J call TRBJ2-7; D not certain. Germline values: CDR1 SGHVT, CDR2 SQSDAQ. The CDR3 is made up of 16 amino acids. V lost 1 base and J lost 2, with 15 bases in between. The CDR3 spells CASSLEAGPRAYEQYF. The CDR3 region has the DNA TGTGCCAGCAGCTTAGAGGCAGGTCCCAGAGCCTACGAGCAGTACTTC.

This clonotype was counted a few times. The chain recombines TRBV27 with TRBJ2-1; weak D call: TRBD2 (6 bases). The V gene's germline CDR1 is MNHEY and CDR2 SMNVEV (reference sequence). The V end lost 5 bases, the J end lost 5 bases, and 13 bases lay between the germline ends. The CDR3 loop spans 14 amino acids. CDR3 DNA: TGTGCCAGCAGTAAGGGGCCGGGGGACAATGAGCAGTTCTTC. As protein: CASSKGPGDNEQFF.

The V gene is TRBV11-2, the J gene TRBJ2-3, with 10 positions matching TRBD1. Germline CDR1 SGHAT, CDR2 FQNNGV. The trim removed 5 bases at V and 3 bases at J, leaving 8 bases unmatched. This CDR3 comprises 16 residues. CDR3 coding DNA: TGTGCCAGCAGCCCTCCGGACAGGGGGAATACAGATACGCAGTATTTT. Its protein is CASSPPDRGNTDTQYF. Full variable domain (remainder filled in from reference TRBV11-2 and TRBJ2-3): EAGVAQSPRYKIIEKRQSVAFWCNPISGHATLYWYQQILGQGPKLLIQFQNNGVVDDSQLPKDRFSAERLKGVDSTLKIQPAKLEDSAVYLCASSPPDRGNTDTQYFGPGTRLTVL.

This clonotype was observed a few times. This CDR3 reads CASGEGGYQPQHF. In nucleotides, the CDR3 is TGTGCCAGTGGCGAGGGAGGTTATCAGCCCCAGCATTTT. The gene calls are TRBV12-3 or TRBV12-4 and TRBJ1-5; D gene unclear. The CDR3 runs to 13 residues. The V gene lost 9 bases and the J gene lost 5 bases, with 14 bases spanning the gap.

There are a few counts of this clonotype. This chain joins TRBV27 and TRBJ1-1, with D uncertain. The germline V and J ends were trimmed by 6 bases and 3 bases, with 11 bases remaining between them. The CDR3 is 13 residues long. Germline CDR1 is MNHEY and CDR2 is SMNVEV (reference sequence). As DNA, the CDR3 is TGTGCCAGCAGAGGAGGGAGGGACACTGAAGCTTTCTTT. The encoded protein is CASRGGRDTEAFF.

The CDR3 coding sequence is TGTGCCAGCAGGGGAACGGGACAGGGCTATGGCTACACCTTC. Translating it yields CASRGTGQGYGYTF. The chain combines TRBV6-5 with TRBJ1-2; 9 bases fit TRBD1. This CDR3 is 14 amino acids long. V lost 6 bases, J lost 4 bases, and 6 bases stayed unmatched. CDR1 and CDR2 (germline): MNHEY, SVGAGI.

This clonotype was picked up a small number of times. The J gene is TRBJ2-1, the V gene TRBV5-4; 9 nucleotides match TRBD1. Losses at the gene ends were 0 bases for V and 4 bases for J; bases not matched to a gene: 5. The length of the CDR3 is 16 residues. Germline loops: CDR1 SGHNT, CDR2 YYREEE (reference sequence). The CDR3 region has the DNA TGTGCCAGCAGCTTGGATGGACAGGGGTGGTACAATGAGCAGTTCTTC. Translation gives CASSLDGQGWYNEQFF.

CDR3 coding DNA: TGTGCCAGCAAAACTGGGACGGCGCAGTTCTTC. Protein product: CASKTGTAQFF. The chain is built from TRBV11-1 and TRBJ2-1, with D possibly called TRBD1 or TRBD2 (5 bases each). V dropped 7 bases and J dropped 12 bases, with 13 bases sitting between them. CDR3 length: 11 residues. Germline values: CDR1 SGHAT, CDR2 FQDESV (reference sequence).

The CDR3 reads CASYLEEDSDLNTEAFF. The CDR3 nucleotides are TGCGCCAGTTATCTTGAGGAGGACAGCGATTTGAACACTGAAGCTTTCTTT. J is TRBJ1-1 and V is TRBV5-1; TRBD1 is a possible D gene (6 bases). Per the germline V gene, CDR1 is SGHRS and CDR2 is YFSETQ. This CDR3 spans 17 amino acids. The germline V and J ends were trimmed by 8 bases and 0 bases, with 23 bases remaining between them. Variable domain in full (rest from reference TRBV5-1 and TRBJ1-1): KAGVTQTPRYLIKTRGQQVTLSCSPISGHRSVSWYQQTPGQGLQFLFEYFSETQRNKGNFPGRFSGRQFSNSRSEMNVSTLELGDSALYLCASYLEEDSDLNTEAFFGQGTRLTVV.

This chain's CDR3 is CASSLIDSTEAFF. The CDR3 nucleotides read TGTGCCAGCAGCCTCATCGACAGCACTGAAGCTTTCTTT. The chain has TRBV7-9 and TRBJ1-1; D might be TRBD1 (5 bases). The CDR3 has 13 amino acids. The ends were cut back, 5 bases at V and 4 bases at J, with 11 bases in the middle. Per the germline V gene, CDR1 is SEHNR and CDR2 is FQNEAQ (reference sequence).

This clonotype has a count of ten or more. The chain carries TRBV10-3 and TRBJ2-7; D call uncertain. Germline V gene data show CDR1 as ENHRY and CDR2 as SYGVKD. The CDR3 runs 12 residues. V was clipped by 3 bases and J by 2 bases, with 5 bases between them. The chain's CDR3 is CAISDTTYEQYF. The CDR3 region has the DNA TGTGCCATCAGTGACACCACCTACGAGCAGTACTTC.

This clonotype was counted at least ten times. The V gene is TRBV7-6, the J gene TRBJ2-1; D is possibly TRBD2 (6 bases). Trimming shortened V by 6 bases and J by 9 bases, and 27 bases separated the two germline ends. This CDR3 is 17 amino acids long. Germline assignment: CDR1 SGHVS and CDR2 FNYEAQ. In DNA form, the CDR3 reads TGTGCCAGCAGACCCAACCCCTGGGCTAGTGAGCGGGCTGAGCAGTTCTTC. The encoded protein is CASRPNPWASERAEQFF.

This rearrangement joins TRBV5-5 to TRBJ2-3, with 8 bases identical to TRBD2. The germline CDR1 and CDR2 sequences are SGHKS and YYEKEE (reference sequence). The CDR3 consists of 14 residues. V lost 3 bases to trimming and J lost 4 bases; unmatched junction nucleotides: 4. In nucleotides, the CDR3 is TGTGCCAGCAGCTCGGGACTAGTCGCAGATACGCAGTATTTT. This encodes CASSSGLVADTQYF.

This clonotype appeared a few times. J is TRBJ2-1 and V is TRBV11-1, with TRBD2 matching 7 bases. Germline CDR1 reads SGHAT; CDR2 reads FQDESV (reference sequence). V was pared by 7 bases and J by 0 bases, with 6 bases of the junction left unmatched. The CDR3 sequence is 15 residues long. The CDR3 reads CASTSGTNSYNEQFF. CDR3 bases: TGTGCCAGCACCTCCGGGACTAACTCCTACAATGAGCAGTTCTTC.

The chain carries TRBV6-5 and TRBJ1-2; D is possibly TRBD1 (6 bases). The V end lost 0 bases, the J end lost 8 bases, and 10 bases lay between the germline ends. Germline lookup yields CDR1 MNHEY and CDR2 SVGAGI. This CDR3 contains 13 residues. CDR3 sequence: CASSYSTGNGYTF. The CDR3 nucleotides are TGTGCCAGCAGTTACTCAACAGGGAACGGCTACACCTTC.

The rearrangement uses TRBV12-3 or TRBV12-4 and TRBJ2-3; TRBD2 agrees at 7 bases. V was pared by 7 bases and J by 2 bases, with 9 bases of the junction left unmatched. The CDR3 is 15 residues long. CDR3 loop: CASTVSGVNTDTQYF. The CDR3 nucleotides read TGTGCCAGCACCGTCAGCGGGGTGAACACAGATACGCAGTATTTT.

This clonotype was observed a handful of times. This chain uses TRBV5-1 with TRBJ2-7; D is tentatively TRBD1 or TRBD2 (5 bases each). Trimming left V 0 bases short and J 7 bases short, with 17 bases between. The CDR3 is made up of 15 amino acids. CDR1 and CDR2 from the germline V gene are SGHRS and YFSETQ. The CDR3 spells CASSLGAGTAREQYF. The DNA of the CDR3 is TGCGCCAGCAGCTTGGGAGCCGGGACCGCTCGGGAGCAGTACTTC.